The following is a TCR beta chain sequence with its context. The sample is drawn from a study of T cell changes during pregnancy in multiple sclerosis. Generated by immunoSEQ multiplex PCR, the TCRdb table keeps only in-frame clones and is missing some. The data contain about 31,000 clones, approximately 90% of them singletons. This CDR3 has 11 amino acids. Germline CDR1 LNHDA, CDR2 SQIVND (reference sequence). With V trimmed by 4 bases and J by 8 bases, 2 bases remained unmatched. The chain employs TRBV19 and TRBJ2-7, with 7 bases aligning to TRBD1. The sequencing used CD8+ T cells from peripheral blood mononuclear cells, collected in the second trimester of pregnancy. This TCR came from a female donor with multiple sclerosis, enrolled in a pregnancy study. CDR3 DNA: TGTGCCAGTAGTAGGGGACAGAAGCAGTACTTC. This translates into CASSRGQKQYF.